Below, one T cell receptor beta chain is given with its context. Its antigen is undetermined. Clones were read by immunoSEQ multiplex PCR, and TCRdb kept only the in-frame ones, dropping some. The sample contains about 76,000 clones, 85% to 90% of which appear only once. This entry is derived from a study of OX40 agonist ivuxolimab in advanced cancers. General study results and limits: Several nonresponders also turned out to have low normalized T-cell clonal expansion. Among the lowest levels of clonal expansion were found in partial responders at 0.1-3.0 mg/kg.

The sequencing used CD4+ or CD8+ T cells sorted from blood, collected in a trial of the OX40 agonist ivuxolimab. The receptor's source is an adult with an advanced solid tumor such as melanoma, head and neck, liver or kidney cancer.

CDR3 region: CASSLDLGGTTYEQYF. CDR3 DNA: TGCGCCAGCAGCTTGGACTTGGGGGGAACCACCTACGAGCAGTACTTC. This rearrangement joins TRBV5-1 to TRBJ2-7; possible D gene TRBD2, 6 bases. The V gene's germline CDR1 is SGHRS and CDR2 YFSETQ. V was trimmed by 0 bases and J by 2 bases, leaving 15 bases between them. CDR3 length: 16 amino acids.